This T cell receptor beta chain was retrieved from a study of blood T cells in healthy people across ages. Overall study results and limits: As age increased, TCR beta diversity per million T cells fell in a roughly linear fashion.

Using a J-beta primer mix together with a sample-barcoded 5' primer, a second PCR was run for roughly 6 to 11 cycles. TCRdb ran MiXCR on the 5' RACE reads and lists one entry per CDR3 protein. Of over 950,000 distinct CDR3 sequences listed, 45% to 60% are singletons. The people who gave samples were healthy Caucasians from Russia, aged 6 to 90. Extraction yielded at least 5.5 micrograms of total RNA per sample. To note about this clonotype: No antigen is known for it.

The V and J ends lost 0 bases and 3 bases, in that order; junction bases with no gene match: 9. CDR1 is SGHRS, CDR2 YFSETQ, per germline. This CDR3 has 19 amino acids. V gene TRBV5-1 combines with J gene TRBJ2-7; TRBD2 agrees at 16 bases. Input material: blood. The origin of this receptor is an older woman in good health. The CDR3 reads CASSLGRAGLAGGNYEQYF. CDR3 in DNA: TGCGCCAGCAGCTTGGGTCGCGCGGGACTAGCGGGAGGGAACTACGAGCAGTACTTC.